This T cell receptor (beta chain) was captured by sequencing in a study of cytomegalovirus exposure and HLA in healthy donors. Researchers ran the PCR with 60 Vbeta and 13 Jbeta primers. Libraries were prepared by immunoSEQ multiplex PCR; TCRdb keeps only in-frame clonotypes and omits some of them. Here the sample spans about 160,000 clones, around 84% being singletons. With respect to this clone: The target antigen is unknown.

Study results and caveats: Some V segments, TRBV6-2 and TRBV6-3 among them, were indistinguishable and were therefore excluded.

V lost 0 bases and J 6 bases, leaving 16 bases between the germline ends. The germline V gene has CDR1 SGHRS and CDR2 YFSETQ. The CDR3 loop spans 16 amino acids. The V and J genes are TRBV5-1 and TRBJ2-1; tentative D call: TRBD2 (6 bases). This TCR derives from a man aged 18 to 29 in good health and CMV-seronegative. The specimen was PBMCs. The CDR3 DNA sequence: TGCGCCAGCAGCTTGGTTCCATCCGGGAGCCCCAATGAGCAGTTCTTC. Its translation: CASSLVPSGSPNEQFF.